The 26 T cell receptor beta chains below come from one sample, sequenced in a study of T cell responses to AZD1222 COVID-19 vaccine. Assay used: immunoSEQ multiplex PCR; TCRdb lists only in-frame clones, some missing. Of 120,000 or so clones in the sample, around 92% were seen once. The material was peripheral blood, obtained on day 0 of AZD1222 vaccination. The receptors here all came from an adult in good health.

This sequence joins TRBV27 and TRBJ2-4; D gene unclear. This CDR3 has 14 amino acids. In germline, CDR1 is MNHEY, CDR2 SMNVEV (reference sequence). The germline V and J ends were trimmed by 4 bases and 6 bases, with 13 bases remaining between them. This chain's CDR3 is CASSSLGRRNIQYF. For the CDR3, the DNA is TGTGCCAGCAGTTCCCTCGGACGGAGAAACATTCAGTACTTC.

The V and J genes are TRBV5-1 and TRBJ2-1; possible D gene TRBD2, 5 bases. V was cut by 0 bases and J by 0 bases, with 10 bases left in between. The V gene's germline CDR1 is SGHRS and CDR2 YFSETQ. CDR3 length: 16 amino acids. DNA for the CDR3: TGCGCCAGCAGCTTGGGAGGGATGCCCTCCTACAATGAGCAGTTCTTC. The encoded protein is CASSLGGMPSYNEQFF.

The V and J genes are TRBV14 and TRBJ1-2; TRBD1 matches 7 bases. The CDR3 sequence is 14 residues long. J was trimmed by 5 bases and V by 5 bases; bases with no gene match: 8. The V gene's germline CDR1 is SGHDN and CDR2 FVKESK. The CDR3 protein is CASSSTGAGYGYTF. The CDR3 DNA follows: TGTGCCAGCAGCTCAACAGGGGCGGGGTATGGCTACACCTTC.

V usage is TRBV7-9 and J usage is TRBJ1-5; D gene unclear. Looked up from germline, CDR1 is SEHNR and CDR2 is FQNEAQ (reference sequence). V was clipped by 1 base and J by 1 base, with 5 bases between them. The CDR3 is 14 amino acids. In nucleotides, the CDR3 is TGTGCCAGCAGCTTAGACTCGAGCAATCAGCCCCAGCATTTT. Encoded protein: CASSLDSSNQPQHF.

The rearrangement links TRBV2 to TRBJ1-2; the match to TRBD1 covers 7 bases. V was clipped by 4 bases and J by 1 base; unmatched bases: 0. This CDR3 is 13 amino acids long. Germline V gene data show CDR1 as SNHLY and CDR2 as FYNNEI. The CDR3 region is CASSGDSNYGYTF. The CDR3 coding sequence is TGTGCCAGCAGTGGGGACAGTAACTATGGCTACACCTTC. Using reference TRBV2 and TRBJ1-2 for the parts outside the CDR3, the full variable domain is EPEVTQTPSHQVTQMGQEVILRCVPISNHLYFYWYRQILGQKVEFLVSFYNNEISEKSEIFDDQFSVERPDGSNFTLKIRSTKLEDSAMYFCASSGDSNYGYTFGSGTRLTVV.

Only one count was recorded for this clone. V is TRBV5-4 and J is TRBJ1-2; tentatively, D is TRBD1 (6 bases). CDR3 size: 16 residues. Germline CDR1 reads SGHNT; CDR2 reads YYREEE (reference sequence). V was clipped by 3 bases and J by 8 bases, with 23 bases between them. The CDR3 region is CASSSGREGGLSGYTF. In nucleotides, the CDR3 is TGTGCCAGCAGCTCGGGCCGTGAGGGGGGGCTGTCCGGCTACACCTTC.

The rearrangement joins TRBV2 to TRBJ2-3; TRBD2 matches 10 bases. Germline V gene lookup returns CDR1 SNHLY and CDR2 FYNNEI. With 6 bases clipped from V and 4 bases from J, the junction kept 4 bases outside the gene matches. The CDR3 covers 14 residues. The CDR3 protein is CASRIAGGPDTQYF. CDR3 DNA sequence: TGTGCCAGCAGAATAGCGGGAGGCCCAGATACGCAGTATTTT.

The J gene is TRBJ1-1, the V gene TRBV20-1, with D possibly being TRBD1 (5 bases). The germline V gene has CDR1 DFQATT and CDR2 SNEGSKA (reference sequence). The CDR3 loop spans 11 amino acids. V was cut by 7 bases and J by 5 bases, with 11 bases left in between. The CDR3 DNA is TGCAGTGTTCCAGGGCCAACTGAAGCTTTCTTT. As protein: CSVPGPTEAFF.

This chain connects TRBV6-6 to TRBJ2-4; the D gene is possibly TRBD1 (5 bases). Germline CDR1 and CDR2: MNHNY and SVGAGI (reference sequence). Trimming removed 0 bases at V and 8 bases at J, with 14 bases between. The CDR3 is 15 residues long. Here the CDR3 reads CASSYSWPGQDIQYF. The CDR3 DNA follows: TGTGCCAGCAGTTACTCGTGGCCAGGGCAGGACATTCAGTACTTC.

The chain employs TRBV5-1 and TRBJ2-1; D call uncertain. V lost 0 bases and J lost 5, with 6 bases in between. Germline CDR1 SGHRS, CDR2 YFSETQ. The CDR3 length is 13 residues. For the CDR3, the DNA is TGCGCCAGCAGCTTGGTGCCAGACAATGAGCAGTTCTTC. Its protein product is CASSLVPDNEQFF.

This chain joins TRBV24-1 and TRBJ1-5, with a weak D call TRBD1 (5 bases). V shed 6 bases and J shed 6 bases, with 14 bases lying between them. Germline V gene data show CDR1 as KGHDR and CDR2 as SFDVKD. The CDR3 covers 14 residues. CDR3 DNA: TGTGCCACCAGTCCGGGGGATGGGTTTCAGCCCCAGCATTTT. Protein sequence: CATSPGDGFQPQHF.

The CDR3 region has the DNA TGTGCCACCAGGAACAGGGCCGCTGGGGCCAACGTCCTGACTTTC. It yields the protein CATRNRAAGANVLTF. The V and J genes are TRBV15 and TRBJ2-6; a weak D match, TRBD1 (6 bases). Trimming left V 6 bases short and J 2 bases short, with 11 bases between. CDR3 length: 15 amino acids. The germline V gene encodes CDR1 LNHNV and CDR2 YYDKDF (reference sequence).

The CDR3 spells CASSYSNTEGEKLFF. CDR3 nucleotide sequence: TGTGCCAGCAGTTACTCGAACACTGAGGGGGAAAAACTGTTTTTT. V gene TRBV6-6 combines with J gene TRBJ1-4, with D possibly being TRBD1 (5 bases). Trimming shortened V by 0 bases and J by 8 bases, and 13 bases separated the two germline ends. The CDR3 runs to 15 residues. Germline CDR1 and CDR2: MNHNY and SVGAGI (reference sequence).

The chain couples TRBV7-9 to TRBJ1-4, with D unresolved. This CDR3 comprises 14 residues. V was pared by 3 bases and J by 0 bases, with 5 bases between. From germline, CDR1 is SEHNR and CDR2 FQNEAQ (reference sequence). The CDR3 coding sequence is TGTGCCAGCAGCTTTCTTCCAACTAATGAAAAACTGTTTTTT. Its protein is CASSFLPTNEKLFF.

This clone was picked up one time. CDR3 nucleotide sequence: TGTGCCAGCAGCCATGAGGGACTAGCGGGAGAAAAGTTCTTC. This gives the protein CASSHEGLAGEKFF. The chain combines TRBV3-1 (or the pseudogene TRBV3-2) with TRBJ2-1, with 14 nucleotides matching TRBD2. From germline, CDR1 is LGHDT and CDR2 YNNKEL (reference sequence). The CDR3 consists of 14 residues. V shed 3 bases and J 14 bases; nucleotides not matched to a gene: 6.

The CDR3: CASSVTGIGSTDTQYF. In DNA, the CDR3 is TGTGCCAGCAGCGTCACAGGGATCGGATCCACAGATACGCAGTATTTT. The J gene is TRBJ2-3, the V gene TRBV4-2; tentatively, D is TRBD1 (6 bases). CDR1 LGHNA and CDR2 YNFKEQ come from the germline V gene. CDR3 length: 16 residues. The V and J ends lost 5 bases and 2 bases respectively, with 17 bases between them.

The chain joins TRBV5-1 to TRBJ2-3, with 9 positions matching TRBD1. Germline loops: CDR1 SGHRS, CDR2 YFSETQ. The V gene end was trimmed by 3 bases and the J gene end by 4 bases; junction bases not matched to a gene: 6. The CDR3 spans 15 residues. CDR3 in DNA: TGCGCCAGCAGCTCGGGGACAGGGAGCGCAGATACGCAGTATTTT. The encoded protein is CASSSGTGSADTQYF. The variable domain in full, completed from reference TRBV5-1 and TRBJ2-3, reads KAGVTQTPRYLIKTRGQQVTLSCSPISGHRSVSWYQQTPGQGLQFLFEYFSETQRNKGNFPGRFSGRQFSNSRSEMNVSTLELGDSALYLCASSSGTGSADTQYFGPGTRLTVL.

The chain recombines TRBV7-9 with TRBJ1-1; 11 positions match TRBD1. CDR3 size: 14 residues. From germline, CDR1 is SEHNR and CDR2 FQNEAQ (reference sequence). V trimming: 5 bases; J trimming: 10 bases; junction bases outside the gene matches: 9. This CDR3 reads CASSGSDRGRVAFF. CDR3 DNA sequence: TGTGCCAGCAGCGGATCGGACAGGGGGCGAGTAGCTTTCTTT.

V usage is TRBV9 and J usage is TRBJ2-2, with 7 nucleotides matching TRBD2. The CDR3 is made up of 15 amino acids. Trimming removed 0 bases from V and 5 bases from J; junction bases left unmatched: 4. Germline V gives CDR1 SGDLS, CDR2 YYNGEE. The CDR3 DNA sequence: TGTGCCAGCAGCGTAGGGGGAGGGAAAACCGGGGAGCTGTTTTTT. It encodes CASSVGGGKTGELFF.

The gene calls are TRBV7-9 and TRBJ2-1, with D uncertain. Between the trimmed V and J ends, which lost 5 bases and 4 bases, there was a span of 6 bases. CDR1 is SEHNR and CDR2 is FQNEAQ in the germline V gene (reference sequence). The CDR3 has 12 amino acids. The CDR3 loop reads CASSIDYNEQFF. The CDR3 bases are TGTGCCAGCAGCATAGATTACAATGAGCAGTTCTTC.

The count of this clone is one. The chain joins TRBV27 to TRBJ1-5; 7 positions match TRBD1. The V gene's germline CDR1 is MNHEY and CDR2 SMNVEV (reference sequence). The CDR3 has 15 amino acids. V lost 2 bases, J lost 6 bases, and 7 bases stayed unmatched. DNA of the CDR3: TGTGCCAGCAGTTTAAGGGCAGGGGGGCTTCAGCCCCAGCATTTT. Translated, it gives CASSLRAGGLQPQHF.

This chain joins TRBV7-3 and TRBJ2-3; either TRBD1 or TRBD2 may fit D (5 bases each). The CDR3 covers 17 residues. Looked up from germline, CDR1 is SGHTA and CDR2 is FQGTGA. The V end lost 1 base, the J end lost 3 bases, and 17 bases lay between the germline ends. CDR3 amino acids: CASSLRGSIFVTDTQYF. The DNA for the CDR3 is TGTGCCAGCAGCTTAAGGGGGAGTATATTTGTAACAGATACGCAGTATTTT.

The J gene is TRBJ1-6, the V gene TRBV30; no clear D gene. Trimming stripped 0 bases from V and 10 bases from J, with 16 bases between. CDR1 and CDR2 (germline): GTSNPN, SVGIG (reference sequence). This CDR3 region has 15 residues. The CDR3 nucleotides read TGTGCCTGGAGTGTTATGTGGGGAACGGAATCACCCCTCCACTTT. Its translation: CAWSVMWGTESPLHF.

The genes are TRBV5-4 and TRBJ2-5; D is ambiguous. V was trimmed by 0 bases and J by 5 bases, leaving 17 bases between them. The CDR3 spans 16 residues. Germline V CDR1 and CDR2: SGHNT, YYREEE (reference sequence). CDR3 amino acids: CASSLGPVWPEETQYF. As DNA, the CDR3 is TGTGCCAGCAGCTTGGGCCCTGTGTGGCCGGAGGAGACCCAGTACTTC.

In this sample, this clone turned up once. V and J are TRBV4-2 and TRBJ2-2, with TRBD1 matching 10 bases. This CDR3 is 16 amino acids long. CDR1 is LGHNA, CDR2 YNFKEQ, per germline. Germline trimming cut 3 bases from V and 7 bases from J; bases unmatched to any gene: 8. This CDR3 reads CASSHLPGQGIGELFF. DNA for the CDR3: TGTGCCAGCAGCCATCTACCGGGACAGGGGATCGGGGAGCTGTTTTTT.

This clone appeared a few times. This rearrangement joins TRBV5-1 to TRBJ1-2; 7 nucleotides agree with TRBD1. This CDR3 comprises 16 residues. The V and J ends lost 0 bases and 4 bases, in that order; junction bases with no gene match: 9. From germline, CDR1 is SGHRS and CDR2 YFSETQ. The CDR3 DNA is TGCGCCAGCAGCTTGGGCCCGGTAGGGGGCGGCTATGGCTACACCTTC. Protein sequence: CASSLGPVGGGYGYTF.